This T cell receptor (beta chain) is from a study of memory CD4+ T cells and cytomegalovirus serostatus. Study-wide points: CD4+ memory repertoires contained 67 of 164 reported CMV TCRbeta sequences.

The sort gate was single viable CD3+CD4+CD8-CD45RO+ cells for memory CD4+ T cells. Data came from immunoSEQ multiplex PCR; TCRdb stores just in-frame clones and leaves some out. The sample yields roughly 67,000 clones, 75% to 80% seen once. Deletions cut 6 bases from V and 1 base from J, with 10 bases between. This CDR3 has 14 residues. Germline V gene sequence: CDR1 LNHDA, CDR2 SQIVND (reference sequence). Regarding this clone: Its antigen remains unknown.

The sample consisted of memory CD4+ T cells from blood. The sequence came from an adult in good health and CMV-seropositive. The chain combines TRBV19 with TRBJ1-5; no firm D call. CDR3 nucleotide sequence: TGTGCCAGTAGCCCCGCGGGGAGCAATCAGCCCCAGCATTTT. Translation gives CASSPAGSNQPQHF.